The T cell receptor beta chain described here comes from a study of T-cell memory formation after mild COVID-19. The wider study: The study found TCR clusters largely donor specific.

This clonotype was found a few times. The antigen is not known. UMIs and sample barcodes were carried by the TCR alpha and TCR beta cDNA libraries that 5'RACE produced using constant-segment primers. TCRdb used MiXCR to reprocess the 5' RACE reads, holding one entry per CDR3 protein. The data contain about 410,000 distinct CDR3 sequences, about a sixth of them singletons. The CDR3 extends over 15 amino acids. V was pared by 5 bases and J by 7 bases, with 8 bases of the junction left unmatched. Findings and caveats of the study: Contracting clones, day 15 to 85, had balanced CD4/CD8, and later expanders favored CD4+. Some clones that responded turned up in pre-infection memory, which suggests that cross-reactive memory joined in.

The TCR sequence derives from a man aged 18 to 35 who had mild COVID-19 (a few samples of this study predate the infection). Cell type and time point are not known. Material for sequencing was PBMCs or a T cell subset sorted from them (not recorded which). The chain carries TRBV12-3 or TRBV12-4 and TRBJ1-6, with 7 nucleotides matching TRBD1. The CDR3 here is CASSLQTGPNSPLHF. The CDR3 nucleotides read TGTGCCAGCAGTCTTCAGACAGGGCCGAATTCACCCCTCCACTTT.